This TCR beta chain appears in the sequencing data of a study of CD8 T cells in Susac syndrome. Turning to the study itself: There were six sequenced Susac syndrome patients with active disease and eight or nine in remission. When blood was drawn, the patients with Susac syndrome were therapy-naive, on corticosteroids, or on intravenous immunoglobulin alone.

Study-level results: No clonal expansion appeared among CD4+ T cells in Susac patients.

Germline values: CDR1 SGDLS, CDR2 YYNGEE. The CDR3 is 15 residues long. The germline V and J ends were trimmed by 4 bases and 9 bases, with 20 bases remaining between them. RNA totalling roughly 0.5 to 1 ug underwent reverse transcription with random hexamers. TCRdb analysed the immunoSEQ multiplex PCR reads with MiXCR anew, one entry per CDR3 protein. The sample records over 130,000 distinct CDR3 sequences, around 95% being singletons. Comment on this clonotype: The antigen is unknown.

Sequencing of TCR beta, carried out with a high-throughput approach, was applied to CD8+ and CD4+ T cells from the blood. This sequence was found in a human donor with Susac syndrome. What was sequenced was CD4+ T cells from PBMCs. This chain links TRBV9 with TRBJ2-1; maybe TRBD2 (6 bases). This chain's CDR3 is CASSPYREIGGEQFF. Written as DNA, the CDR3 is TGTGCCAGCAGCCCATACCGGGAAATCGGGGGTGAGCAGTTCTTC.